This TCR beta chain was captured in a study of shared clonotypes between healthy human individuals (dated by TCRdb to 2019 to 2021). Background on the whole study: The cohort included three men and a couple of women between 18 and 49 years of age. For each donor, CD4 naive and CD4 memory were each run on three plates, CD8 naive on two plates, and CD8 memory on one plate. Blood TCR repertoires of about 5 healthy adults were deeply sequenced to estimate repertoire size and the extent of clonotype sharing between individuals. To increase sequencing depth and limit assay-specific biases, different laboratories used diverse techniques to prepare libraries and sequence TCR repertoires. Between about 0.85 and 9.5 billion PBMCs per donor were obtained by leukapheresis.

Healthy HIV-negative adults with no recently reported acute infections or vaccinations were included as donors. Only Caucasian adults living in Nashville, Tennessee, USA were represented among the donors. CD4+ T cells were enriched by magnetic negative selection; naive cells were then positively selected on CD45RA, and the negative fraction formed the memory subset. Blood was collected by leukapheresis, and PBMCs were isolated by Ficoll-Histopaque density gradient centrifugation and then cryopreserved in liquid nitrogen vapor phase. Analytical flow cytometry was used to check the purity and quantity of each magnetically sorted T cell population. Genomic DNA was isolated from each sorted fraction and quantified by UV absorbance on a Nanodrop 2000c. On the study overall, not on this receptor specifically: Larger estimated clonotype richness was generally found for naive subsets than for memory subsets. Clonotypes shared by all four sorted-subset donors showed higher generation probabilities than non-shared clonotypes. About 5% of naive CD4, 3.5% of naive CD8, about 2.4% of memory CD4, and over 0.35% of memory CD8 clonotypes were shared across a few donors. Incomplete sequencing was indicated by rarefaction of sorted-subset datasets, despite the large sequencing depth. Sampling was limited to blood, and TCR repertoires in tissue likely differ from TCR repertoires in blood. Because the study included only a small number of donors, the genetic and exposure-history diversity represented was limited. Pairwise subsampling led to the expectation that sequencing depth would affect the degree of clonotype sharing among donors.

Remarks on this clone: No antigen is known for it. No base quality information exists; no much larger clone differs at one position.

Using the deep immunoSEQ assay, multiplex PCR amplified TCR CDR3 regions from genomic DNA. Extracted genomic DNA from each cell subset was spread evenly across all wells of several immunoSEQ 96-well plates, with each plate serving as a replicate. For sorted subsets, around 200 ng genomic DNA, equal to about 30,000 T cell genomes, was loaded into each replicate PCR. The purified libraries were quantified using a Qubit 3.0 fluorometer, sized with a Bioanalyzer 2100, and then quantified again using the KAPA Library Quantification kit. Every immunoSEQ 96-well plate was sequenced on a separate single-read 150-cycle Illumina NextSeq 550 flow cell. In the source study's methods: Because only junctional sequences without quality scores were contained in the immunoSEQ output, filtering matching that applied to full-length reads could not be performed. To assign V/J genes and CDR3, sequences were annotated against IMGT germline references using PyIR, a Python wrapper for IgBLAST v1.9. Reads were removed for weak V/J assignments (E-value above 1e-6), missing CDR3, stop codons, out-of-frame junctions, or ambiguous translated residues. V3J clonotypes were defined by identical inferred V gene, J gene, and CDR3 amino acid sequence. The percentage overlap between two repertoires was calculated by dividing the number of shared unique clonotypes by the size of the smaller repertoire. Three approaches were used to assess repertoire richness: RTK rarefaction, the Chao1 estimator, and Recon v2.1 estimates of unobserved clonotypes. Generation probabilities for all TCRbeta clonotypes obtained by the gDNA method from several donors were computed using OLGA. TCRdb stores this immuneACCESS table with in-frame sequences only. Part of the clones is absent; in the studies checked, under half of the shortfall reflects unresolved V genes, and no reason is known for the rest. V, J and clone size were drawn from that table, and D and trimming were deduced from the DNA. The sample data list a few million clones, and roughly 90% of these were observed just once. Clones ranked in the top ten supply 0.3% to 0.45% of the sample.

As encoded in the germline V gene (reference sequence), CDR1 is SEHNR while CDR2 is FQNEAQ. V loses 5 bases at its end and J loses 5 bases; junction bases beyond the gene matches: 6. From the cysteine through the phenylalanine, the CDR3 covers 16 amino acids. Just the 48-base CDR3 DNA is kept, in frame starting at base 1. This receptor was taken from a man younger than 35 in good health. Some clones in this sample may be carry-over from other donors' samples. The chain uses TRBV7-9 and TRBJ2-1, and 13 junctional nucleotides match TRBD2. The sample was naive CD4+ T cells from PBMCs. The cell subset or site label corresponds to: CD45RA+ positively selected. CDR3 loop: CASSPPGTSGNNEQFF. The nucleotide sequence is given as TGTGCCAGCAGCCCACCTGGGACTAGCGGGAACAATGAGCAGTTCTTC. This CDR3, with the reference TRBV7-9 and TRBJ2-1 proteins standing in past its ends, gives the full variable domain DTGVSQNPRHKITKRGQNVTFRCDPISEHNRLYWYRQTLGQGPEFLTYFQNEAQLEKSRLLSDRFSAERPKGSFSTLEIQRTEQGDSAMYLCASSPPGTSGNNEQFFGPGTRLTVL.